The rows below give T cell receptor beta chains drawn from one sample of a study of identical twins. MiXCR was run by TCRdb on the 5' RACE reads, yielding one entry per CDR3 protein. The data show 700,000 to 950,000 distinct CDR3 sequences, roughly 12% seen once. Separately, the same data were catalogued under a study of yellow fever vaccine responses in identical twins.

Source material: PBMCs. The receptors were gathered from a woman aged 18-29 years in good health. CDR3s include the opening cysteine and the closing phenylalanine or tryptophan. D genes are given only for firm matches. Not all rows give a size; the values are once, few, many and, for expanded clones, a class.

CDR3aa: CASSESVELTDTQYF
CDR3nt: TGTGCCAGCAGTGAGTCGGTAGAACTGACAGATACGCAGTATTTT
v_gene: TRBV25-1
abundance: -
d_gene: -
j_gene: TRBJ2-3

CDR3aa: CASSQDRRGAPNTQYF
CDR3nt: TGTGCCAGCAGCCAAGATCGGCGGGGGGCGCCCAATACGCAGTATTTT
v_gene: TRBV4-2
abundance: -
d_gene: TRBD2
j_gene: TRBJ2-3

CDR3aa: CASSLAGFEFKKNTEAFF
CDR3nt: TGCGCCAGCAGCTTGGCCGGGTTTGAATTTAAGAAGAACACTGAAGCTTTCTTT
v_gene: TRBV5-1
abundance: few
d_gene: -
j_gene: TRBJ1-1

CDR3aa: CASSLKGPQHF
CDR3nt: TGTGCCAGCAGCCTTAAGGGACCCCAGCATTTT
v_gene: TRBV28
abundance: few
d_gene: -
j_gene: TRBJ1-5

CDR3aa: CASSTGQLQETQYF
CDR3nt: TGCGCCAGCAGCACGGGACAGCTCCAAGAGACCCAGTACTTC
v_gene: TRBV5-1
abundance: many
d_gene: TRBD1
j_gene: TRBJ2-5

CDR3aa: CASSRDSGGAIGELFF
CDR3nt: TGTGCCAGCAGCCGGGACAGCGGGGGGGCCATCGGGGAGCTGTTTTTT
v_gene: TRBV4-2
abundance: many
d_gene: TRBD2
j_gene: TRBJ2-2

CDR3aa: CASSLGGTGNYNEQFF
CDR3nt: TGCGCCAGCAGCTTGGGGGGGACAGGGAACTACAATGAGCAGTTCTTC
v_gene: TRBV5-1
abundance: few
d_gene: TRBD1
j_gene: TRBJ2-1

CDR3aa: CASSQQGQNEKLFF
CDR3nt: TGTGCCAGCAGTCAACAGGGACAAAATGAAAAACTGTTTTTT
v_gene: TRBV12-3/TRBV12-4
abundance: many
d_gene: -
j_gene: TRBJ1-4

CDR3aa: CSARDVAGGSTDTQYF
CDR3nt: TGCAGTGCTAGAGATGTAGCGGGAGGTAGCACAGATACGCAGTATTTT
v_gene: TRBV20-1
abundance: -
d_gene: TRBD2
j_gene: TRBJ2-3

CDR3aa: CASSLAGERTDTQYF
CDR3nt: TGCGCCAGCAGCTTGGCGGGGGAACGCACAGATACGCAGTATTTT
v_gene: TRBV5-1
abundance: -
d_gene: -
j_gene: TRBJ2-3

CDR3aa: CASSPSDRGSYNSPLHF
CDR3nt: TGCGCCAGCAGCCCCTCGGACAGGGGCTCCTATAATTCACCCCTCCACTTT
v_gene: TRBV4-1
abundance: -
d_gene: TRBD1
j_gene: TRBJ1-6

CDR3aa: CATADSNTDTQYF
CDR3nt: TGTGCCACCGCCGACAGCAACACAGATACGCAGTATTTT
v_gene: TRBV15
abundance: -
d_gene: -
j_gene: TRBJ2-3

CDR3aa: CASSPGQGPIYEQYF
CDR3nt: TGTGCCAGCAGCCCTGGACAAGGCCCGATCTACGAGCAGTACTTC
v_gene: TRBV27
abundance: -
d_gene: -
j_gene: TRBJ2-7

CDR3aa: CASRFSTSGGGETQYF
CDR3nt: TGTGCCAGCAGATTCTCTACTAGCGGGGGGGGGGAGACCCAGTACTTC
v_gene: TRBV12-3/TRBV12-4
abundance: many
d_gene: TRBD2
j_gene: TRBJ2-5

CDR3aa: CSAHTGTPSNTGELFF
CDR3nt: TGCAGTGCACATACCGGGACTCCGTCGAACACCGGGGAGCTGTTTTTT
v_gene: TRBV20-1
abundance: few
d_gene: -
j_gene: TRBJ2-2

CDR3aa: CASSISGRVYEQYF
CDR3nt: TGTGCCAGCAGCATTAGCGGGAGGGTTTACGAGCAGTACTTC
v_gene: TRBV7-2
abundance: few
d_gene: TRBD2
j_gene: TRBJ2-7

CDR3aa: CSASAQGALAVGKLFF
CDR3nt: TGCAGTGCTAGTGCTCAGGGGGCGTTGGCAGTAGGAAAACTGTTTTTT
v_gene: TRBV20-1
abundance: -
d_gene: TRBD1
j_gene: TRBJ1-4

CDR3aa: CATSRPWDRVGGVKNIQYF
CDR3nt: TGTGCCACCAGCAGGCCCTGGGACAGGGTTGGGGGCGTCAAAAACATTCAGTACTTC
v_gene: TRBV15
abundance: -
d_gene: TRBD1
j_gene: TRBJ2-4

CDR3aa: CASRPTEAGIAEAFF
CDR3nt: TGTGCCAGCAGACCCACCGAGGCGGGGATTGCTGAAGCTTTCTTT
v_gene: TRBV12-3/TRBV12-4
abundance: -
d_gene: -
j_gene: TRBJ1-1

CDR3aa: CASSKQEKLFF
CDR3nt: TGTGCCAGCAGTAAACAGGAAAAACTGTTTTTT
v_gene: TRBV27
abundance: many
d_gene: -
j_gene: TRBJ1-4

CDR3aa: CASSQRTYGYTF
CDR3nt: TGCGCCAGCAGCCAGAGGACCTATGGCTACACCTTC
v_gene: TRBV4-1
abundance: many
d_gene: -
j_gene: TRBJ1-2

CDR3aa: CASRVDRAGNQPQHF
CDR3nt: TGTGCCAGTAGGGTGGACAGGGCTGGCAATCAGCCCCAGCATTTT
v_gene: TRBV19
abundance: -
d_gene: TRBD1
j_gene: TRBJ1-5

CDR3aa: CASSRGQLYGYTF
CDR3nt: TGTGCCAGCAGTCGGGGACAGCTCTATGGCTACACCTTC
v_gene: TRBV12-3/TRBV12-4
abundance: few
d_gene: TRBD1
j_gene: TRBJ1-2

CDR3aa: CASARDHDYNEQFF
CDR3nt: TGTGCTAGCGCCCGGGACCATGACTACAATGAGCAGTTCTTC
v_gene: TRBV12-5
abundance: many
d_gene: -
j_gene: TRBJ2-1

CDR3aa: CASSQEWTSGVKNEQFF
CDR3nt: TGCGCCAGCAGCCAAGAATGGACTAGCGGGGTTAAGAATGAGCAGTTCTTC
v_gene: TRBV4-1
abundance: many
d_gene: TRBD2
j_gene: TRBJ2-1

CDR3aa: CASRREGHLDYGYTF
CDR3nt: TGTGCCAGCAGGAGAGAGGGACACCTTGACTATGGCTACACCTTC
v_gene: TRBV12-3/TRBV12-4
abundance: -
d_gene: -
j_gene: TRBJ1-2

CDR3aa: CSARDEGRDYGYTF
CDR3nt: TGCAGTGCTAGAGATGAGGGTAGGGACTATGGCTACACCTTC
v_gene: TRBV20-1
abundance: -
d_gene: -
j_gene: TRBJ1-2

CDR3aa: CSALPGRERAEAFF
CDR3nt: TGCAGTGCTTTACCCGGAAGAGAACGGGCTGAAGCTTTCTTT
v_gene: TRBV20-1
abundance: -
d_gene: -
j_gene: TRBJ1-1

CDR3aa: CASRTAGMGTEAFF
CDR3nt: TGTGCCAGCAGGACCGCAGGGATGGGCACTGAAGCTTTCTTT
v_gene: TRBV3-1
abundance: few
d_gene: -
j_gene: TRBJ1-1

CDR3aa: CASSFINDPVAFF
CDR3nt: TGTGCCAGCAGTTTCATAAATGATCCGGTGGCTTTCTTT
v_gene: TRBV27
abundance: -
d_gene: -
j_gene: TRBJ1-1

CDR3aa: CASSLPQRVNYNEQFF
CDR3nt: TGTGCCAGCAGCCTCCCCCAGCGGGTAAACTACAATGAGCAGTTCTTC
v_gene: TRBV3-1
abundance: -
d_gene: -
j_gene: TRBJ2-1

CDR3aa: CAISESWGTENTEAFF
CDR3nt: TGTGCCATCAGTGAGTCGTGGGGGACAGAGAACACTGAAGCTTTCTTT
v_gene: TRBV10-3
abundance: few
d_gene: TRBD1
j_gene: TRBJ1-1

CDR3aa: CASSSGVDRADRGTQYF
CDR3nt: TGCGCCAGCAGCTCTGGAGTGGACAGGGCCGATCGAGGGACGCAGTATTTT
v_gene: TRBV5-1
abundance: many
d_gene: TRBD1
j_gene: TRBJ2-3

CDR3aa: CASSFQNRRTVQGAQYF
CDR3nt: TGTGCCAGCAGCTTCCAAAACCGCCGGACAGTCCAGGGGGCCCAGTACTTC
v_gene: TRBV7-9
abundance: -
d_gene: TRBD1
j_gene: TRBJ2-5

CDR3aa: CASSYGLAGESDTQYF
CDR3nt: TGTGCCAGCAGTTATGGACTAGCGGGGGAATCAGATACGCAGTATTTT
v_gene: TRBV12-3/TRBV12-4
abundance: -
d_gene: TRBD2
j_gene: TRBJ2-3

CDR3aa: CASSRSLRSGNTIYF
CDR3nt: TGTGCCAGCAGCCGAAGTCTCCGCTCTGGAAACACCATATATTTT
v_gene: TRBV12-3/TRBV12-4
abundance: few
d_gene: -
j_gene: TRBJ1-3

CDR3aa: CAIRQGIIGGYTF
CDR3nt: TGTGCCATTCGACAGGGGATAATAGGTGGCTACACCTTC
v_gene: TRBV10-3
abundance: few
d_gene: TRBD1
j_gene: TRBJ1-2

CDR3aa: CASSRVHPGEKLFF
CDR3nt: TGTGCCAGCTCCAGAGTACACCCGGGGGAAAAACTGTTTTTT
v_gene: TRBV18
abundance: many
d_gene: -
j_gene: TRBJ1-4

CDR3aa: CASSLDLAGGYDRETQYF
CDR3nt: TGTGCCAGCAGCTTAGACCTAGCGGGAGGGTACGATCGCGAGACCCAGTACTTC
v_gene: TRBV11-2
abundance: few
d_gene: TRBD2
j_gene: TRBJ2-5

CDR3aa: CASSPDGLSNYGYTF
CDR3nt: TGCGCCAGCAGCCCGGATGGACTTTCTAACTATGGCTACACCTTC
v_gene: TRBV5-1
abundance: -
d_gene: -
j_gene: TRBJ1-2

CDR3aa: CATSDSTTSPLHF
CDR3nt: TGTGCCACCAGTGACTCGACAACTTCACCCCTCCACTTT
v_gene: TRBV24-1
abundance: -
d_gene: -
j_gene: TRBJ1-6

CDR3aa: CSANRGPMNTEAFF
CDR3nt: TGCAGTGCTAACCGAGGACCCATGAACACTGAAGCTTTCTTT
v_gene: TRBV20-1
abundance: -
d_gene: -
j_gene: TRBJ1-1

CDR3aa: CSARQGRGTDTQYF
CDR3nt: TGCAGTGCTAGACAGGGTCGTGGCACAGATACGCAGTATTTT
v_gene: TRBV20-1
abundance: -
d_gene: -
j_gene: TRBJ2-3

CDR3aa: CSVERGDGTDTQYF
CDR3nt: TGCAGCGTTGAACGCGGGGATGGGACAGATACGCAGTATTTT
v_gene: TRBV29-1
abundance: few
d_gene: -
j_gene: TRBJ2-3

CDR3aa: CASSLVRTSGSTDTQYF
CDR3nt: TGTGCCAGCAGCTTAGTCCGGACTAGCGGGAGTACAGATACGCAGTATTTT
v_gene: TRBV11-2
abundance: -
d_gene: TRBD2
j_gene: TRBJ2-3

CDR3aa: CSARGLVNHNEQFF
CDR3nt: TGCAGTGCAAGGGGACTAGTGAACCACAATGAGCAGTTCTTC
v_gene: TRBV20-1
abundance: few
d_gene: TRBD2
j_gene: TRBJ2-1

CDR3aa: CASSRRPGGGIAGELFF
CDR3nt: TGTGCCAGCAGCCGTAGGCCAGGGGGAGGGATCGCCGGGGAGCTGTTTTTT
v_gene: TRBV3-1
abundance: few
d_gene: -
j_gene: TRBJ2-2

CDR3aa: CASSMTGRAQFF
CDR3nt: TGTGCCAGCAGTATGACAGGTCGGGCGCAGTTCTTC
v_gene: TRBV12-3/TRBV12-4
abundance: few
d_gene: -
j_gene: TRBJ2-1

CDR3aa: CASSLGQSSDEQFF
CDR3nt: TGCGCCAGCAGCTTGGGACAGAGCTCTGATGAGCAGTTCTTC
v_gene: TRBV5-1
abundance: -
d_gene: -
j_gene: TRBJ2-1

CDR3aa: CSALDRDRLSPNQPQHF
CDR3nt: TGCAGTGCACTAGACCGGGACAGACTTTCCCCGAATCAGCCCCAGCATTTT
v_gene: TRBV20-1
abundance: few
d_gene: TRBD1
j_gene: TRBJ1-5

CDR3aa: CASSRASGGHWTGELFF
CDR3nt: TGTGCCAGCAGTCGGGCTAGCGGGGGGCATTGGACCGGGGAGCTGTTTTTT
v_gene: TRBV19
abundance: -
d_gene: TRBD2
j_gene: TRBJ2-2

CDR3aa: CASSDAGGAVF
CDR3nt: TGTGCCAGCAGTGATGCGGGAGGCGCGGTCTTC
v_gene: TRBV2
abundance: -
d_gene: TRBD2
j_gene: TRBJ2-1

CDR3aa: CASSPVATSRSTGELFF
CDR3nt: TGCGCCAGCAGCCCAGTGGCGACTAGTAGGTCCACCGGGGAGCTGTTTTTT
v_gene: TRBV4-1
abundance: -
d_gene: -
j_gene: TRBJ2-2